A selection of T cell receptor beta chains follows, all from one sample in a study of cytomegalovirus exposure and HLA in healthy donors. Using immunoSEQ multiplex PCR, the repertoire was profiled, and TCRdb retains in-frame clones only, with some absent. The data show over 100,000 clones, approximately 87% seen once. Source material: PBMCs. The source is a middle-aged man in good health and CMV-seronegative. CDR3s include the opening cysteine and the closing phenylalanine or tryptophan. The D gene is left open where the match is weak. A clone size is listed for some rows: how often the clone was seen (once, few, many), or a class if it is expanded.

J: TRBJ2-7
V: TRBV19
size: .
D: TRBD1
CDR3: CASSSLDRGVHEQYF
DNA: TGTGCCAGTAGTTCCTTGGACAGGGGGGTTCACGAGCAGTACTTC

J: TRBJ1-2
V: TRBV7-9
size: few
D: .
CDR3: CASSLEALWEANYGYTF
DNA: TGTGCCAGCAGCTTAGAGGCACTGTGGGAGGCCAACTATGGCTACACCTTC

J: TRBJ2-3
V: TRBV10-2
size: .
D: TRBD2
CDR3: CASSGTSVDTQYF
DNA: TGCGCCAGCAGCGGGACTAGCGTGGATACGCAGTATTTT

J: TRBJ1-2
V: TRBV2
size: .
D: TRBD1
CDR3: CASSFDRGGGYTF
DNA: TGTGCCAGCAGTTTCGACAGGGGAGGTGGCTACACCTTC

J: TRBJ1-1
V: TRBV19
size: .
D: .
CDR3: CASSKGFTEAFF
DNA: TGTGCCAGTAGTAAGGGGTTTACTGAAGCTTTCTTT

J: TRBJ2-1
V: TRBV2
size: .
D: .
CDR3: CASSETPYSYNEQFF
DNA: TGTGCCAGCAGTGAAACGCCCTACTCCTACAATGAGCAGTTCTTC

J: TRBJ2-1
V: TRBV6-6
size: few
D: TRBD2
CDR3: CASRISGGATYNEQFF
DNA: TGTGCCAGCAGGATTAGCGGGGGGGCAACGTACAATGAGCAGTTCTTC

J: TRBJ2-1
V: TRBV9
size: .
D: TRBD2
CDR3: CASSVGGGGTYNEQFF
DNA: TGTGCCAGCAGCGTAGGAGGCGGGGGGACCTACAATGAGCAGTTCTTC

J: TRBJ2-2
V: TRBV5-1
size: .
D: TRBD2
CDR3: CASRSLAGDSNTGELFF
DNA: TGCGCCAGCAGGTCCCTAGCGGGGGACTCGAACACCGGGGAGCTGTTTTTT

J: TRBJ1-2
V: TRBV30
size: .
D: TRBD1
CDR3: CAEESARGCGYTF
DNA: TGTGCCGAAGAGAGCGCCAGGGGGTGTGGCTACACCTTC

J: TRBJ1-6
V: TRBV5-1
size: .
D: .
CDR3: CASSTVGGHSPLHF
DNA: TGCGCCAGCAGCACTGTAGGGGGTCATTCACCCCTCCACTTT

J: TRBJ2-3
V: TRBV9
size: .
D: .
CDR3: CASSGYSRDTQYF
DNA: TGTGCCAGCAGCGGATACAGTCGAGATACGCAGTATTTT

J: TRBJ2-3
V: TRBV5-1
size: .
D: TRBD2
CDR3: CASSSSGDTDTQYF
DNA: TGCGCCAGCAGTTCGAGCGGGGACACAGATACGCAGTATTTT

J: TRBJ1-5
V: TRBV7-9
size: .
D: .
CDR3: CSSSSGTVSNQPQHF
DNA: TGTTCCAGCAGCTCCGGGACTGTCAGCAATCAGCCCCAGCATTTT

J: TRBJ2-7
V: TRBV5-5
size: .
D: .
CDR3: CASSGVPRRLQLYGSYEQYF
DNA: TGTGCCAGCAGCGGGGTCCCGCGGAGGCTTCAGCTATACGGCTCCTACGAGCAGTACTTC

J: TRBJ2-3
V: TRBV4-3
size: .
D: TRBD2
CDR3: CASSQSRASGSTDTQYF
DNA: TGCGCCAGCAGCCAATCTCGGGCTAGCGGAAGCACAGATACGCAGTATTTT

J: TRBJ2-2
V: TRBV10-2
size: once
D: .
CDR3: CASSDPGDLNTGELFF
DNA: TGCGCCAGCAGTGACCCAGGGGACCTTAACACCGGGGAGCTGTTTTTT

J: TRBJ2-4
V: TRBV7-9
size: .
D: TRBD2
CDR3: CASSTLLAGVAKNIQYF
DNA: TGTGCCAGCAGCACCCTACTAGCGGGGGTAGCCAAAAACATTCAGTACTTC

J: TRBJ1-2
V: TRBV13
size: .
D: TRBD1
CDR3: CASSLLGQENYGYTF
DNA: TGTGCCAGCAGCTTATTAGGACAGGAGAACTACGGCTACACCTTC

J: TRBJ2-1
V: TRBV4-3
size: once
D: .
CDR3: CASSQDFYVKEQFF
DNA: TGCGCCAGCAGCCAAGACTTCTATGTCAAGGAGCAGTTCTTC

J: TRBJ2-7
V: TRBV10-3
size: .
D: TRBD2
CDR3: CAISGGLADSYEQYF
DNA: TGTGCCATCAGTGGTGGACTAGCGGACTCCTACGAGCAGTACTTC

J: TRBJ2-5
V: TRBV29-1
size: .
D: .
CDR3: CSVEVEAQYF
DNA: TGCAGCGTTGAGGTGGAGGCCCAGTACTTC

J: TRBJ2-1
V: TRBV29-1
size: few
D: .
CDR3: CSAKDSYNEQFF
DNA: TGCAGCGCTAAGGACAGTTACAATGAGCAGTTCTTC

J: TRBJ1-1
V: TRBV27
size: .
D: TRBD1
CDR3: CASSLWTGENTEAFF
DNA: TGTGCCAGCAGTCTTTGGACAGGGGAGAACACTGAAGCTTTCTTT

J: TRBJ1-2
V: TRBV6-5
size: .
D: .
CDR3: CASSYYGGAADGYTF
DNA: TGTGCCAGCAGTTACTATGGGGGCGCCGCCGATGGCTACACCTTC

J: TRBJ2-3
V: TRBV30
size: .
D: .
CDR3: CAWSVERGTQYF
DNA: TGTGCCTGGAGTGTGGAGCGAGGTACGCAGTATTTT

J: TRBJ2-5
V: TRBV5-6
size: .
D: .
CDR3: CASSWGGARGTQYF
DNA: TGTGCCAGCAGCTGGGGGGGGGCGCGGGGGACCCAGTACTTC

J: TRBJ1-5
V: TRBV30
size: few
D: .
CDR3: CAWDGGSNQPQHF
DNA: TGTGCCTGGGACGGCGGAAGCAATCAGCCCCAGCATTTT

J: TRBJ2-1
V: TRBV5-1
size: .
D: .
CDR3: CASSNGQIWVEQFF
DNA: TGCGCCAGCAGCAATGGACAGATCTGGGTTGAGCAGTTCTTC

J: TRBJ2-7
V: TRBV13
size: .
D: TRBD1
CDR3: CASSPRGQYEQYF
DNA: TGTGCCAGCAGCCCCAGGGGGCAATACGAGCAGTACTTC

J: TRBJ2-7
V: TRBV19
size: .
D: .
CDR3: CASSKRREIAYEQYF
DNA: TGTGCCAGCTCCAAGCGCAGGGAAATCGCCTACGAGCAGTACTTC

J: TRBJ2-1
V: TRBV5-4
size: .
D: TRBD2
CDR3: CASSLGGGRYNEQFF
DNA: TGTGCCAGCAGCTTGGGGGGGGGACGCTACAATGAGCAGTTCTTC

J: TRBJ1-1
V: TRBV6-5
size: .
D: .
CDR3: CASSTGLEAFF
DNA: TGTGCCAGCAGTACAGGCCTTGAAGCTTTCTTT

J: TRBJ1-5
V: TRBV27
size: .
D: .
CDR3: CASSFGGGRSNQPQHF
DNA: TGTGCCAGCAGTTTTGGGGGGGGCCGAAGCAATCAGCCCCAGCATTTT

J: TRBJ1-2
V: TRBV19
size: once
D: .
CDR3: CASSRGGYGYTF
DNA: TGTGCCAGTAGTAGGGGAGGGTATGGCTACACCTTC

J: TRBJ2-2
V: TRBV19
size: .
D: TRBD1
CDR3: CASADRGLSGELFF
DNA: TGTGCCAGTGCAGACAGGGGTTTATCCGGGGAGCTGTTTTTT

J: TRBJ1-5
V: TRBV28
size: .
D: .
CDR3: CASSLSGRQPQHF
DNA: TGTGCCAGCAGTTTAAGCGGGAGACAGCCCCAGCATTTT

J: TRBJ2-2
V: TRBV5-8
size: .
D: .
CDR3: CASSLPRAGLDTGELFF
DNA: TGTGCCAGCAGCTTGCCCCGGGCAGGGCTAGACACCGGGGAGCTGTTTTTT

J: TRBJ2-1
V: TRBV2
size: few
D: TRBD2
CDR3: CASSVASGGFYNEQFF
DNA: TGTGCCAGCAGTGTCGCTAGCGGGGGCTTTTACAATGAGCAGTTCTTC

J: TRBJ1-1
V: TRBV6-6
size: few
D: .
CDR3: CASSPRTDYTEAFF
DNA: TGTGCCAGCAGCCCGAGGACAGATTACACTGAAGCTTTCTTT

J: TRBJ1-1
V: TRBV6-5
size: .
D: TRBD1
CDR3: CASSYPGQGNQAFF
DNA: TGTGCCAGCAGTTACCCGGGACAGGGTAATCAAGCTTTCTTT

J: TRBJ2-1
V: TRBV9
size: .
D: .
CDR3: CASSVTGSYNEQFF
DNA: TGTGCCAGCAGCGTCACAGGGTCCTACAATGAGCAGTTCTTC

J: TRBJ2-7
V: TRBV7-6
size: .
D: .
CDR3: CASSLGVNSYEQYF
DNA: TGTGCCAGCAGCTTAGGTGTCAACTCCTACGAGCAGTACTTC

J: TRBJ1-1
V: TRBV2
size: .
D: TRBD1
CDR3: CASTLPGQGDRLPNTEAFF
DNA: TGTGCCAGCACCCTACCAGGACAGGGAGATAGATTGCCAAACACTGAAGCTTTCTTT

J: TRBJ1-2
V: TRBV7-3
size: once
D: .
CDR3: CASSLGAGYGYTF
DNA: TGTGCCAGCAGCTTGGGCGCGGGCTATGGCTACACCTTC